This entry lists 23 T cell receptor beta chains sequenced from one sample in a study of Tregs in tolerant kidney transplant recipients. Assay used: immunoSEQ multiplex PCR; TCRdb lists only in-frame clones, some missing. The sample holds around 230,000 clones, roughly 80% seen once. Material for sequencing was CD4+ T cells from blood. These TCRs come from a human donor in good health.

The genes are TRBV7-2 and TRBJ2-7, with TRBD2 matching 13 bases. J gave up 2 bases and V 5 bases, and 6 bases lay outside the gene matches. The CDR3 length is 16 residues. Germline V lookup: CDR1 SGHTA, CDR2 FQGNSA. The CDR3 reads CASSHTTSGRTYEQYF. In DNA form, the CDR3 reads TGTGCCAGCAGCCATACGACTAGCGGGAGGACCTACGAGCAGTACTTC.

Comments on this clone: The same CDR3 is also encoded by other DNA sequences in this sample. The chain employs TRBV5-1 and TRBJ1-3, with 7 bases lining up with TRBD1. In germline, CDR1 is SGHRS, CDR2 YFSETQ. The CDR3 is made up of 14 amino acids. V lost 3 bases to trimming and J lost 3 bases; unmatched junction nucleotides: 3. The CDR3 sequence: CASSSTGSGNTIYF. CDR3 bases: TGCGCCAGCAGCTCGACAGGGAGTGGAAACACCATATATTTT.

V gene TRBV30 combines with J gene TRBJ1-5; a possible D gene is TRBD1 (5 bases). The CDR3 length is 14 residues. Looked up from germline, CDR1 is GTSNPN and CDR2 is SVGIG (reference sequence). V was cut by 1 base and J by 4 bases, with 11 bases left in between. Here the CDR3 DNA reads TGTGCCTGGAGTGATTTGGGGGGGAATCAGCCCCAGCATTTT. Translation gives CAWSDLGGNQPQHF. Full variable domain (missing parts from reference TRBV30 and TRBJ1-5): SQTIHQWPATLVQPVGSPLSLECTVEGTSNPNLYWYRQAAGRGLQLLFYSVGIGQISSEVPQNLSASRPQDRQFILSSKKLLLSDSGFYLCAWSDLGGNQPQHFGDGTRLSIL.

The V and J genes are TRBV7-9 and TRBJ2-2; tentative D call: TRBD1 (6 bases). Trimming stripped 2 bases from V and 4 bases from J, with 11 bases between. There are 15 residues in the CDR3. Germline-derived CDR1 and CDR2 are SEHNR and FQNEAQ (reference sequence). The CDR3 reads CASSLNQGPTGELFF. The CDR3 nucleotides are TGTGCCAGCAGCTTAAATCAGGGGCCCACCGGGGAGCTGTTTTTT.

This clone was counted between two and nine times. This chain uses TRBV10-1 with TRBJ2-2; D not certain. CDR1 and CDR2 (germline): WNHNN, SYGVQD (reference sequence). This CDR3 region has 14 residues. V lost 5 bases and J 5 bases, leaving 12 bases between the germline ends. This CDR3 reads CASSYRIATGELFF. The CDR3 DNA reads TGCGCCAGCAGTTACAGAATTGCTACCGGGGAGCTGTTTTTT.

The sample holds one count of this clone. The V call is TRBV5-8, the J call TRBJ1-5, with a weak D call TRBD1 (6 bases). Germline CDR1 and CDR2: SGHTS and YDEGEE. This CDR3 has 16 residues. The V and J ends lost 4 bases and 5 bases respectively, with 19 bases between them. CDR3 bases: TGTGCCAGCAGCCACCATACAGGGATGAGGCATCAGCCCCAGCATTTT. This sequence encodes CASSHHTGMRHQPQHF.

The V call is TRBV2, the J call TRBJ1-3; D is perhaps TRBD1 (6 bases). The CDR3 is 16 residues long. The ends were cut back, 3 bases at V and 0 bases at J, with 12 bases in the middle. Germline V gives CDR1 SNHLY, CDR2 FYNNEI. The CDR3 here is CASSEGGYSSGNTIYF. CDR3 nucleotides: TGTGCCAGCAGTGAGGGGGGCTACAGCTCTGGAAACACCATATATTTT.

The CDR3 bases are TGTGCCAGCAGTGAAGAGATAGGCTATAGCAATCAGCCCCAGCATTTT. It yields the protein CASSEEIGYSNQPQHF. The V call is TRBV2, the J call TRBJ1-5, with no clear D. The V gene lost 1 base and the J gene lost 0 bases, with 10 bases spanning the gap. Germline CDR1 reads SNHLY; CDR2 reads FYNNEI. This CDR3 region has 16 residues. Filled out from reference TRBV2 and TRBJ1-5, the complete variable domain reads EPEVTQTPSHQVTQMGQEVILRCVPISNHLYFYWYRQILGQKVEFLVSFYNNEISEKSEIFDDQFSVERPDGSNFTLKIRSTKLEDSAMYFCASSEEIGYSNQPQHFGDGTRLSIL.

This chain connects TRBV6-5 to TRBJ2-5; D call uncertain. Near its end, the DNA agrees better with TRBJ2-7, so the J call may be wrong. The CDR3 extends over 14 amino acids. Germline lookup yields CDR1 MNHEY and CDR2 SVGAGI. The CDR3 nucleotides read TGTGCCAGCAGTTGGTCTCAGGCGTACTACGAGCAGTACTTC. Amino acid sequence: CASSWSQAYYEQYF.

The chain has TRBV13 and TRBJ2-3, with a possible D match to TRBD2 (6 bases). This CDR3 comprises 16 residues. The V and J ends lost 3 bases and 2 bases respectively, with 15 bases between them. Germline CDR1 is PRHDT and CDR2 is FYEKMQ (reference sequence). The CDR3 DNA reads TGTGCCAGCAGCTTTGCCCTGGGGGGAAACACAGATACGCAGTATTTT. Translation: CASSFALGGNTDTQYF.

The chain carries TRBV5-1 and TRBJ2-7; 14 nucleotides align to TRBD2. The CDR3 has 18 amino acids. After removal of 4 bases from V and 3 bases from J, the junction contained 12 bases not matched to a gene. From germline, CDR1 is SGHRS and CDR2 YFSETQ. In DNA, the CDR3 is TGCGCCAGCAGCACCCGGTCCGGGACTAGCGGGGGTATCTACGAGCAGTACTTC. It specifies CASSTRSGTSGGIYEQYF.

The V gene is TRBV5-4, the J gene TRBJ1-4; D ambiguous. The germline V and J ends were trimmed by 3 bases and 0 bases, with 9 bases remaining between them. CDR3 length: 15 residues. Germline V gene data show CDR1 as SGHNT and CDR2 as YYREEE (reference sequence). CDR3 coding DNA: TGTGCCAGCAGCTCCCCGGGATCAACTAATGAAAAACTGTTTTTT. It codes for CASSSPGSTNEKLFF.

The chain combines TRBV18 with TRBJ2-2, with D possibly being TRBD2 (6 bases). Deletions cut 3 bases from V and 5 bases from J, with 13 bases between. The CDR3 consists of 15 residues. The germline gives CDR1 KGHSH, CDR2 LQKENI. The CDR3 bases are TGTGCCAGCTCACCTGTGGAGGGTTTAACCGGGGAGCTGTTTTTT. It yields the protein CASSPVEGLTGELFF.

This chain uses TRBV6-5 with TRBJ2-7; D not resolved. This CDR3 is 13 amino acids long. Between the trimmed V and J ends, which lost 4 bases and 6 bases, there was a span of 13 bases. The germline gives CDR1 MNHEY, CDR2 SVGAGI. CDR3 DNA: TGTGCCAGCAGTTTTCAGCTTAATTCCGAGCAGTACTTC. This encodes CASSFQLNSEQYF.

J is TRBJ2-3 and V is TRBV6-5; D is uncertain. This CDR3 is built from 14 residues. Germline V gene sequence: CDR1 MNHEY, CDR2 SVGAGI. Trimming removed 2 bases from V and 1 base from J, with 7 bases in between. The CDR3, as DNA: TGTGCCAGCAGTTACGATAGGGGCACAGATACGCAGTATTTT. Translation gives CASSYDRGTDTQYF.

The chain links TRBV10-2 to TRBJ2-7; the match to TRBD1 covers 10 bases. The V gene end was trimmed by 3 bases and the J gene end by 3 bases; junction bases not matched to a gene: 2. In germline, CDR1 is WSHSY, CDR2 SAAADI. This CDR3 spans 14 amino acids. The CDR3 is CASSEGQGGYEQYF. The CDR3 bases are TGCGCCAGCAGTGAAGGACAGGGGGGCTACGAGCAGTACTTC.

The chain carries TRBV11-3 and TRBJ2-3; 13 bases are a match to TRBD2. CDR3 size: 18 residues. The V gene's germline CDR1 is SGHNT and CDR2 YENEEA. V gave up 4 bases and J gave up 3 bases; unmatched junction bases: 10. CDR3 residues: CASSSPLLAGGGTDTQYF. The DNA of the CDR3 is TGTGCCAGCAGCTCCCCCTTACTAGCGGGGGGGGGTACAGATACGCAGTATTTT. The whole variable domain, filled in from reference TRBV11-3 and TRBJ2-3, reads EAGVVQSPRYKIIEKKQPVAFWCNPISGHNTLYWYLQNLGQGPELLIRYENEEAVDDSQLPKDRFSAERLKGVDSTLKIQPAELGDSAVYLCASSSPLLAGGGTDTQYFGPGTRLTVL.

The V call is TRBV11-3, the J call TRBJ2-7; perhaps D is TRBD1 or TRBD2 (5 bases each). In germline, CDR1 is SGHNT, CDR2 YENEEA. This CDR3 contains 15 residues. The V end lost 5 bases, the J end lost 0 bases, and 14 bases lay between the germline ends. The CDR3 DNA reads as TGTGCCAGCAGCCGGGGCCAGGCCGGCTCCTACGAGCAGTACTTC. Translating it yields CASSRGQAGSYEQYF.

CDR3 region: CASSGVRGYGYTF. The CDR3, as DNA: TGCGCCAGCAGCGGAGTCAGGGGCTATGGCTACACCTTC. This chain joins TRBV5-1 and TRBJ1-2; maybe TRBD1 (6 bases). Germline CDR1 SGHRS, CDR2 YFSETQ. The CDR3 contains 13 residues. Trimming pared 4 bases from V and 4 bases from J, leaving 11 bases between.

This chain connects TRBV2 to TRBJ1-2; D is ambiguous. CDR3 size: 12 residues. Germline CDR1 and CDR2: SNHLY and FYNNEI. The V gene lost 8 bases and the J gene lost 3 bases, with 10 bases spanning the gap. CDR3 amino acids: CASSAKYYGYTF. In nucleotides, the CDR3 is TGTGCCAGCTCGGCCAAGTACTATGGCTACACCTTC.

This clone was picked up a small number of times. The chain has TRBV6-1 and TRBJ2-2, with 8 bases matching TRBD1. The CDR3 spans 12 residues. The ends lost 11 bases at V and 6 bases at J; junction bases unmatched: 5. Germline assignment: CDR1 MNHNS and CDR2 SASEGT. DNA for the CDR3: TGTGCCGGGATGACAGGGGCCGGGGAGCTGTTTTTT. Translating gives CAGMTGAGELFF.

The CDR3 DNA reads TGTGCCAGCAGTGACGCTGGCACGACCCTCACTGAAGCTTTCTTT. The encoded protein is CASSDAGTTLTEAFF. The gene calls are TRBV2 and TRBJ1-1, with D unclear. The V and J ends lost 3 bases and 4 bases respectively, with 15 bases between them. This CDR3 has 15 amino acids. Germline V CDR1 and CDR2: SNHLY, FYNNEI.

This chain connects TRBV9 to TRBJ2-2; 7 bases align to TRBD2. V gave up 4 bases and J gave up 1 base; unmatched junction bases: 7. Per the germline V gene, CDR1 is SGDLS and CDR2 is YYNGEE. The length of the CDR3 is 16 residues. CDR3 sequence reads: CASSIGLVRNTGELFF. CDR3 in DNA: TGTGCCAGCAGCATAGGACTAGTACGGAACACCGGGGAGCTGTTTTTT.